This T cell receptor (beta chain) was sequenced for a study of metastatic and nonmetastatic thyroid tumors. Study summary: Repertoire comparisons spanned blood and tumor or nodule tissue from malignant and benign thyroid patients.

The CDR3 totals 12 residues. In germline, CDR1 is DFQATT, CDR2 SNEGSKA (reference sequence). V was clipped by 7 bases and J by 7 bases, with 14 bases between them. This clone has ten or more counts. Its antigen is not known. Original methodology: A classifier of distant metastasis in papillary thyroid cancer was built from CDR3 differences (across clinicopathological groups). MiXCR was used by TCRdb to re-call the PCR reads. TCRdb's processing, not the study's, gives the V and J calls here. The sample lists around 31,000 clones, over 12% occurring once. Study observations and caveats: Significantly greater TCR beta diversity was reportedly found in malignant thyroid tumors than in benign nodules (in blood and tumor).

No patient received treatment before thyroid surgery. This clonotype was sampled from a male donor with papillary thyroid cancer or a benign thyroid nodule (not recorded which). Some clones in this sample may be carry-over from other donors' samples. The chain combines TRBV20-1 with TRBJ1-5, with D perhaps TRBD1 (6 bases). What was sequenced was blood. The CDR3 DNA follows: TGCAGTGGGACAGAAACGGACCAGCCCCAGCATTTT. It specifies CSGTETDQPQHF.